This T cell receptor (beta chain) appears in the sequencing data of a study of blood T cells in healthy people across ages. The use of a sample-barcoded 5' primer and a J-beta primer mix characterized a second PCR of roughly 6 to 11 cycles. Each CDR3 protein gets one entry after TCRdb re-called the 5' RACE reads with MiXCR. The data hold 600,000 to 1,000,000 distinct CDR3 sequences, with 58% observed a single time. In the case of this clonotype: Its target is not known.

Findings and caveats of the study: Age showed a roughly linear inverse relationship with TCR beta diversity per million T cells.

Sequences were obtained from blood. The TCR originated in a man aged 25-45 years in good health.

CDR3 loop: CASSHTPETQYF. For the CDR3, the DNA is TGTGCCAGCAGCCATACCCCAGAGACCCAGTACTTC. V and J are TRBV3-1 and TRBJ2-5; D unresolved. Germline CDR1 LGHDT, CDR2 YNNKEL (reference sequence). CDR3 length: 12 residues. The V gene lost 3 bases and the J gene lost 4 bases, with 6 bases spanning the gap.